This TCR beta chain appears in the sequencing data of a study of response to subunit inactivated influenza vaccine (dated by TCRdb to 2016 to 2018). Looking at the study overall: Deep quantitative T cell receptor repertoire profiling was used in the study to track responses to a trivalent subunit inactivated influenza vaccine. The paper as a whole reports these results and caveats: The authors proposed that each seasonal influenza vaccination may bring in only a limited number of new T cells.

The method was RT-PCR. Instrument used: Illumina HiSeq 2500. Clones were called with MiXCR by TCRdb after fastp trimmed the public reads at Q25, and only in-frame beta chains were retained. CDR3 protein duplicates are merged, each entry listing the most common genes and DNA. This sample gives 590,000 or so distinct CDR3 sequences in total; approximately 14% of them show up just once. Clones ranked in the top ten supply about 7.6% of the sample. Trimming removed 6 bases from V and 0 bases from J; the gene matches leave 7 bases unexplained. Including the terminal cysteine and phenylalanine, the CDR3 comprises 15 residues. Only CDR3 DNA remains: 45 bases, in frame from the first base. This clonotype came up a few times. The antigen it recognizes is unknown. No base qualities exist here, and no much larger clone lies one base off it.

This TCR was recovered from a man between 45 and 60 years old who received an inactivated influenza vaccine. Donor details come from another sample of the same person, matched by shared clones. Here the chain combines TRBV12-3 or TRBV12-4 and TRBJ2-7; 8 middle bases align to TRBD1. Sequences were derived from PBMCs from blood, sampled roughly 2 weeks before vaccination. The CDR3 has the sequence CASRPSGGRSYEQYF. The DNA is as follows: TGTGCCAGCAGACCCTCAGGGGGCCGCTCCTACGAGCAGTACTTC.